Shown below are 29 T cell receptor beta chains from a single sample sequenced in a study of blood T cell repertoires in COVID-19. Generated by immunoSEQ multiplex PCR, the TCRdb table keeps only in-frame clones and is missing some. The data contain about 110,000 clones, 70% to 85% of them seen just once; the ten biggest clones take up about 1.8%. The source material was peripheral blood. Source of these receptors: a woman in her 40s with acute or convalescent COVID-19.

DNA for the CDR3: TGTGCCAGCAGTTCGAGAGTTTCGCCGAGCGATGAGCAGTTCTTC. This sequence encodes CASSSRVSPSDEQFF. The chain is built from TRBV6-5 and TRBJ2-1; no reliable D call. The CDR3 spans 15 residues. Looked up from germline, CDR1 is MNHEY and CDR2 is SVGAGI. Trimming took off 4 bases at V and 8 bases at J, with 18 bases between the two ends.

This clone was picked up many times. The CDR3 reads CASSMGTDSYEQYF. The CDR3 DNA follows: TGTGCCAGTAGTATGGGGACAGACTCCTACGAGCAGTACTTC. The chain carries TRBV19 and TRBJ2-7; TRBD1 matches 7 bases. The CDR3 extends over 14 amino acids. Per germline, CDR1 LNHDA and CDR2 SQIVND (reference sequence). V was pared by 3 bases and J by 0 bases, with 2 bases of the junction left unmatched.

The rearrangement uses TRBV20-1 and TRBJ2-5; TRBD2 might be the D (6 bases). This CDR3 spans 11 amino acids. Germline V gene lookup returns CDR1 DFQATT and CDR2 SNEGSKA (reference sequence). With 5 bases removed from V and 4 bases from J, the gap between germline ends came to 8 bases. The CDR3 loop reads CSAPAGETQYF. As DNA, the CDR3 is TGCAGTGCTCCAGCGGGAGAGACCCAGTACTTC.

In nucleotides, the CDR3 is TGTGCCAGCTCCCTAGACGGGAGGAATGGCTACACCTTC. This encodes CASSLDGRNGYTF. The rearrangement joins TRBV18 to TRBJ1-2, with D uncertain. Germline CDR1 reads KGHSH; CDR2 reads LQKENI. The CDR3 has 13 amino acids. V lost 6 bases and J lost 6, with 14 bases in between.

The chain couples TRBV6-5 to TRBJ1-5, with D tentatively TRBD1 (5 bases). The V gene's germline CDR1 is MNHEY and CDR2 SVGAGI. The V end lost 7 bases, the J end lost 0 bases, and 13 bases lay between the germline ends. The CDR3 totals 15 residues. CDR3: CASIAGGDSNQPQHF. Here the CDR3 DNA reads TGTGCCAGCATAGCGGGGGGGGATAGCAATCAGCCCCAGCATTTT.

This clone is a singleton in its sample. This sequence joins TRBV7-9 and TRBJ1-4; 8 nucleotides align to TRBD1. After removal of 2 bases from V and 8 bases from J, the junction contained 7 bases not matched to a gene. Germline CDR1 reads SEHNR; CDR2 reads FQNEAQ (reference sequence). This CDR3 contains 15 residues. CDR3: CASSLKTGVGEKLFF. The CDR3 DNA sequence: TGTGCCAGCAGCTTAAAGACAGGGGTCGGCGAAAAACTGTTTTTT.

The V gene is TRBV19, the J gene TRBJ1-5; no firm D call. Trimming removed 1 base from V and 0 bases from J, with 7 bases in between. This CDR3 is 15 amino acids long. Germline CDR1 reads LNHDA; CDR2 reads SQIVND (reference sequence). The CDR3 region is CASSIGGYSNQPQHF. In nucleotides, the CDR3 is TGTGCCAGTAGTATAGGCGGTTATAGCAATCAGCCCCAGCATTTT.

The gene calls are TRBV5-4 and TRBJ1-1; D remains ambiguous. V dropped 4 bases and J dropped 9 bases, with 16 bases sitting between them. The CDR3 extends over 13 amino acids. The germline V gene encodes CDR1 SGHNT and CDR2 YYREEE (reference sequence). Written as DNA, the CDR3 is TGTGCCAGCAGCCGGGAGGGCAGGCAAAAAGCTTTCTTT. Protein: CASSREGRQKAFF.

This rearrangement joins TRBV29-1 to TRBJ1-6, with D hard to call. Looked up from germline, CDR1 is SQVTM and CDR2 is ANQGSEA. Deletions cut 4 bases from V and 10 bases from J, with 23 bases between. The CDR3 is 16 amino acids. The CDR3 sequence is CSVGSGPGPGGSPLHF. DNA of the CDR3: TGCAGCGTTGGGTCGGGCCCGGGCCCCGGAGGATCACCCCTCCACTTT.

The chain carries TRBV19 and TRBJ1-6; D is unclear. The germline V gene has CDR1 LNHDA and CDR2 SQIVND (reference sequence). The ends were cut back, 3 bases at V and 0 bases at J, with 9 bases in the middle. CDR3 size: 16 residues. CDR3 in amino acids: CASSMNRISYNSPLHF. CDR3 coding DNA: TGTGCCAGTAGTATGAACAGAATCTCCTATAATTCACCCCTCCACTTT.

This sequence joins TRBV7-2 and TRBJ1-6; D not resolved. The CDR3 consists of 14 residues. Trimming took 6 bases from V and 13 from J, leaving 19 bases between them. Germline V gene data show CDR1 as SGHTA and CDR2 as FQGNSA. This CDR3 reads CASSFPTGGGPLHF. DNA for the CDR3: TGTGCCAGCAGTTTTCCCACGGGAGGAGGTCCCCTCCACTTT.

The genes are TRBV25-1 and TRBJ1-2; D unclear. Trimming removed 2 bases at V and 8 bases at J, with 9 bases between. Germline V lookup: CDR1 MGHDK, CDR2 SYGVNS. The CDR3 has 12 residues. The CDR3 coding sequence is TGTGCCAGCAGTGAACCCACACGAGGCTACACCTTC. This codes for CASSEPTRGYTF.

The V call is TRBV19, the J call TRBJ2-3; D unresolved. Trimming took 2 bases from V and 0 from J, leaving 18 bases between them. The CDR3 covers 18 residues. Per germline, CDR1 LNHDA and CDR2 SQIVND (reference sequence). The DNA of the CDR3 is TGTGCCAGTAGTATAAGATACCCCAACCTCACTAGCACAGATACGCAGTATTTT. Translating it yields CASSIRYPNLTSTDTQYF.

The V call is TRBV5-6, the J call TRBJ2-1, with TRBD2 matching 8 bases. This CDR3 region has 16 residues. Trimming removed 4 bases from V and 5 bases from J; junction bases left unmatched: 11. CDR1 and CDR2 from the germline V gene are SGHDT and YYEEEE. The CDR3 sequence: CASSHSGAPFNNEQFF. The CDR3 region has the DNA TGTGCCAGCAGCCATAGCGGGGCCCCTTTCAACAATGAGCAGTTCTTC.

The rearrangement links TRBV16 to TRBJ1-4, with D unresolved. The length of the CDR3 is 14 residues. CDR1 is KGHSY, CDR2 FQNENV, per germline. Trimming removed 4 bases from V and 1 base from J, with 7 bases in between. CDR3 amino acids: CASSPRETNEKLFF. The CDR3 DNA reads as TGTGCCAGCAGCCCCCGGGAAACTAATGAAAAACTGTTTTTT.

The genes are TRBV19 and TRBJ1-4; D unclear. Trimming took 1 base from V and 7 from J, leaving 10 bases between them. CDR1 is LNHDA, CDR2 SQIVND, per germline (reference sequence). The CDR3 length is 14 residues. CDR3 DNA sequence: TGTGCCAGTAGTATAGGGTCCGTCAGTGAAAAACTGTTTTTT. Translated: CASSIGSVSEKLFF.

This rearrangement joins TRBV28 to TRBJ2-3; tentatively, D is TRBD1 (6 bases). Per germline, CDR1 MDHEN and CDR2 SYDVKM. There are 13 residues in the CDR3. Trimming stripped 10 bases from V and 0 bases from J, with 11 bases between. In DNA form, the CDR3 reads TGTGCCACCAGGGACACAAGCACAGATACGCAGTATTTT. Its translation is CATRDTSTDTQYF.

This chain uses TRBV4-1 with TRBJ1-5; 8 bases match TRBD1. Germline CDR1 and CDR2: MGHRA and YSYEKL. The CDR3 runs 15 residues. V lost 1 base, J lost 7 bases, and 6 bases stayed unmatched. The CDR3 sequence is CASSQADRDRQPQHF. The CDR3 DNA sequence: TGCGCCAGCAGCCAAGCGGACAGGGATAGGCAGCCCCAGCATTTT.

On this clone: In the same sample, other DNA sequences code for this CDR3. The chain recombines TRBV5-1 with TRBJ2-5, with 9 bases that match TRBD2. The V gene's germline CDR1 is SGHRS and CDR2 YFSETQ. CDR3 size: 14 residues. V shed 2 bases, J shed 2 bases, and the junction held 1 base outside the gene matches. Here the CDR3 reads CASSFTSGQETQYF. The CDR3 DNA reads TGCGCCAGCAGCTTCACTAGCGGGCAAGAGACCCAGTACTTC.

The rearrangement joins TRBV2 to TRBJ2-3; 13 positions agree with TRBD2. V was clipped by 6 bases and J by 10 bases; unmatched bases: 7. The CDR3 is made up of 14 amino acids. The germline V gene has CDR1 SNHLY and CDR2 FYNNEI. CDR3 in DNA: TGTGCCAGCAGGGAAAAACTAGCGGGGGGGCCGCAGTATTTT. Translation: CASREKLAGGPQYF.

This clone showed up just a few times. The V and J genes are TRBV7-9 and TRBJ2-3; D is uncertain. Germline CDR1 reads SEHNR; CDR2 reads FQNEAQ (reference sequence). CDR3 length: 15 residues. V shed 5 bases and J shed 5 bases, with 17 bases lying between them. CDR3 region: CASSANWRERDTQYF. Written as DNA, the CDR3 is TGTGCCAGCAGCGCTAATTGGAGAGAGAGAGATACGCAGTATTTT. Together with reference TRBV7-9 and TRBJ2-3, the CDR3 gives the full variable domain: DTGVSQNPRHKITKRGQNVTFRCDPISEHNRLYWYRQTLGQGPEFLTYFQNEAQLEKSRLLSDRFSAERPKGSFSTLEIQRTEQGDSAMYLCASSANWRERDTQYFGPGTRLTVL.

The J gene is TRBJ2-3, the V gene TRBV5-1; D perhaps matches TRBD1 (5 bases). Looked up from germline, CDR1 is SGHRS and CDR2 is YFSETQ. V shed 5 bases and J shed 2 bases, with 21 bases lying between them. The CDR3 spans 17 residues. The CDR3 protein is CASSISLTGHNTDTQYF. DNA for the CDR3: TGCGCCAGCAGTATTAGCTTGACCGGACACAACACAGATACGCAGTATTTT. The full variable domain, completed using reference TRBV5-1 and TRBJ2-3, is KAGVTQTPRYLIKTRGQQVTLSCSPISGHRSVSWYQQTPGQGLQFLFEYFSETQRNKGNFPGRFSGRQFSNSRSEMNVSTLELGDSALYLCASSISLTGHNTDTQYFGPGTRLTVL.

The genes are TRBV28 and TRBJ1-5; possibly TRBD1 for D (6 bases). V lost 3 bases to trimming and J lost 4 bases, with 13 bases between them. This CDR3 is built from 15 residues. Germline CDR1 is MDHEN and CDR2 is SYDVKM. The CDR3 protein is CASSFGTPKNQPQHF. CDR3 nucleotide sequence: TGTGCCAGCAGTTTCGGGACACCCAAGAATCAGCCCCAGCATTTT. The full variable domain, in which reference TRBV28 and TRBJ1-5 provide the parts outside the CDR3, is DVKVTQSSRYLVKRTGEKVFLECVQDMDHENMFWYRQDPGLGLRLIYFSYDVKMKEKGDIPEGYSVSREKKERFSLILESASTNQTSMYLCASSFGTPKNQPQHFGDGTRLSIL.

The chain joins TRBV5-1 to TRBJ1-5, with 8 positions matching TRBD1. CDR1 is SGHRS, CDR2 YFSETQ, per germline. Trimming removed 1 base from V and 1 base from J; junction bases left unmatched: 10. CDR3 length: 18 amino acids. CDR3: CASSLYRVGDRSNQPQHF. DNA of the CDR3: TGCGCCAGCAGCTTGTATCGAGTAGGGGACAGGAGCAATCAGCCCCAGCATTTT.

The rearrangement links TRBV5-6 to TRBJ1-5, with D perhaps TRBD1 (5 bases). This CDR3 is built from 15 residues. Germline assignment: CDR1 SGHDT and CDR2 YYEEEE. V lost 0 bases to trimming and J lost 7 bases, with 14 bases between them. The CDR3 spells CASSLGQGLRQPQHF. The CDR3 DNA reads TGTGCCAGCAGCTTGGGTCAGGGCTTGCGGCAGCCCCAGCATTTT.

The chain carries TRBV4-1 and TRBJ2-1; the D gene is possibly TRBD2 (7 bases). CDR1 and CDR2 from the germline V gene are MGHRA and YSYEKL. CDR3 length: 16 residues. The V and J ends lost 0 bases and 0 bases respectively, with 9 bases between them. CDR3 region: CASSQEGGGSYNEQFF. CDR3 sequence (DNA): TGCGCCAGCAGCCAAGAGGGAGGGGGCTCCTACAATGAGCAGTTCTTC.

This clone has a single count. The chain has TRBV19 and TRBJ2-1; 11 bases match TRBD2. The CDR3 covers 16 residues. CDR1 is LNHDA and CDR2 is SQIVND in the germline V gene (reference sequence). The junction had 12 bases not matched to a gene; V was cut back by 7 bases and J by 7 bases. CDR3 loop: CASTRNAGTSGNEQFF. The CDR3 DNA is TGTGCCAGTACCCGAAACGCCGGGACTAGCGGAAATGAGCAGTTCTTC.

In regard to this clone: Other nucleotide sequences in the sample specify the same CDR3. The gene calls are TRBV7-9 and TRBJ2-2; 7 nucleotides line up with TRBD1. This CDR3 has 15 amino acids. The V segment lost 5 bases and the J segment 0 bases; nucleotides outside the gene matches: 3. Germline lookup yields CDR1 SEHNR and CDR2 FQNEAQ (reference sequence). CDR3 bases: TGTGCCAGCAGCCTAGGGACAGCGAACACCGGGGAGCTGTTTTTT. Translating gives CASSLGTANTGELFF.

The chain has TRBV7-9 and TRBJ2-1; 7 positions match TRBD2. The germline CDR1 and CDR2 sequences are SEHNR and FQNEAQ (reference sequence). This CDR3 comprises 13 residues. After removal of 1 base from V and 13 bases from J, the junction contained 7 bases not matched to a gene. The CDR3 sequence is CASSLGSGVDQFF. CDR3 sequence (DNA): TGTGCCAGCAGCTTAGGGAGCGGGGTAGACCAGTTCTTC.